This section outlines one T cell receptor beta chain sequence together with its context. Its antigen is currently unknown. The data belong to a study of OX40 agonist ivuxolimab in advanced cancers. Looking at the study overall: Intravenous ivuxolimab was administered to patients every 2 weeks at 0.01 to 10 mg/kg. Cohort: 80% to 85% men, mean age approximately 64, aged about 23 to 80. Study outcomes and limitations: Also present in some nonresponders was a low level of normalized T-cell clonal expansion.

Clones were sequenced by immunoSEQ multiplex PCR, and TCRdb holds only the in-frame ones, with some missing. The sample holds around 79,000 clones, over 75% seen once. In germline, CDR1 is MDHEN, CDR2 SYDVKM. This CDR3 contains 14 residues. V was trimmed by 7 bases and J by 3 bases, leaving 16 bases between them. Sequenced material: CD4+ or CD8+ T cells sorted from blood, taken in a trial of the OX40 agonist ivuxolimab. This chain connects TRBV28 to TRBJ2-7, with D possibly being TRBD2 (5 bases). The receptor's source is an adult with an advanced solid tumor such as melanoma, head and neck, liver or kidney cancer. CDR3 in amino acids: CASTSSGDGYEQYF. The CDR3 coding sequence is TGTGCCAGCACCTCGAGCGGAGATGGCTACGAGCAGTACTTC.